This T cell receptor (beta chain) comes out of a study of T cell repertoires and HLA-DP antigens. Primers targeted 54 TRBV and 13 TRBJ segments. The table came from immunoSEQ multiplex PCR; TCRdb's copy has only in-frame clones and leaves some out. Found here are over 100,000 clones, about 92% of them singletons; the top ten hold roughly 0.3%. Worth noting for this clone: What it binds is unknown.

The CDR3 is made up of 16 amino acids. Trimming pared 0 bases from V and 3 bases from J, leaving 12 bases between. Germline V gene data show CDR1 as SGDLS and CDR2 as YYNGEE. Study-wide results and limits: Against both alloantigens, CD137+ clonality was similar, around 0.36.

This clonotype was obtained from a woman aged 18 to 35 in good health and CMV-seronegative. The source material was CD4+ T cells from PBMCs. The J gene is TRBJ2-2, the V gene TRBV9; D may match TRBD1 or TRBD2 (5 bases each). The chain's CDR3 is CASSVVQGRDTGELFF. The CDR3 nucleotides are TGTGCCAGCAGCGTAGTTCAGGGACGGGACACCGGGGAGCTGTTTTTT.